Reported below is one T cell receptor (beta chain). Its antigen is not known. The authors made TCR beta libraries by quantitative 5'-RACE with molecular barcodes. One entry per CDR3 protein results from TCRdb running MiXCR on the 5' RACE reads. Here the sample spans around 770,000 distinct CDR3 sequences, under 20% being singletons. The entry originates in a study of CD8 T cells in ankylosing spondylitis. Findings and caveats of the study: Blood from ankylosing spondylitis patients appeared to carry a characteristic eight-variant TCR beta motif. Clones that were linked to disease were CD8+ and were relatively rare in peripheral blood. Some of these motif variants have turned up before, in reports on reactive arthritis synovial fluid and blood. Matched ankylosing spondylitis synovial fluid reportedly contained a significantly enriched population of disease-linked clones.

Germline CDR1 is DFQATT and CDR2 is SNEGSKA (reference sequence). This CDR3 is 14 amino acids long. The germline V and J ends were trimmed by 5 bases and 2 bases, with 13 bases remaining between them. The source of this sequence is a male donor with ankylosing spondylitis. The chain is built from TRBV20-1 and TRBJ2-1, with a weak D call TRBD1 (6 bases). The sample consisted of blood, either unsorted or a sorted T cell fraction (not recorded which). CDR3 sequence reads: CSAPGTPTYNEQFF. The CDR3 nucleotides are TGCAGTGCTCCCGGGACACCCACCTACAATGAGCAGTTCTTC.